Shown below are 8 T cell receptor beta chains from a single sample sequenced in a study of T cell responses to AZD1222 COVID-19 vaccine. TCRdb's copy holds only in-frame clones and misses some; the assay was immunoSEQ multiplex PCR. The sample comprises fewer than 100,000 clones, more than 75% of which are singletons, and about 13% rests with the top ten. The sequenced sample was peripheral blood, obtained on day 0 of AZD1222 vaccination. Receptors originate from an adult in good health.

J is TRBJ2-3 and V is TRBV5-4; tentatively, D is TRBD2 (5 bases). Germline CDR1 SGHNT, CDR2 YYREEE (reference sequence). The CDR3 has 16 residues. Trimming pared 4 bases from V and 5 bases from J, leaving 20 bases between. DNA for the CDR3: TGTGCCAGCAGCCGGGTTGGGAGCGGCGTTGGAGATACGCAGTATTTT. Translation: CASSRVGSGVGDTQYF.

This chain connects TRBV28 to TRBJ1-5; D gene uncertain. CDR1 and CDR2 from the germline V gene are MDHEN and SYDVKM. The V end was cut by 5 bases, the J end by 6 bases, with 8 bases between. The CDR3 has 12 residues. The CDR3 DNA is TGTGCCAGCAGTGTGACATCTCAGCCCCAGCATTTT. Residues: CASSVTSQPQHF.

CDR3 in amino acids: CASSLAGRTNGYTF. The CDR3 region has the DNA TGTGCCAGCAGCTTAGCAGGGCGAACTAATGGCTACACCTTC. The chain carries TRBV7-2 and TRBJ1-2, with unresolved D. The CDR3 is 14 residues long. Germline CDR1 is SGHTA and CDR2 is FQGNSA. Trimming pared 0 bases from V and 6 bases from J, leaving 11 bases between.

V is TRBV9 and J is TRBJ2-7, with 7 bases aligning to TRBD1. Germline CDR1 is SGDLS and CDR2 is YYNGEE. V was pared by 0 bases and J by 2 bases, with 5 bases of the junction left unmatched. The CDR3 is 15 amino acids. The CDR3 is CASSVGFQGAYEQYF. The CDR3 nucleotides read TGTGCCAGCAGCGTAGGATTCCAGGGGGCCTACGAGCAGTACTTC.

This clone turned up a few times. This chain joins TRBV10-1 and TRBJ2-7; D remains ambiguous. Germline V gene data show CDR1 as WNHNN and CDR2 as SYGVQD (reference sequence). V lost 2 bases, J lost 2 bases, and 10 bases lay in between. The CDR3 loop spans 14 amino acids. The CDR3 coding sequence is TGCGCCAGCAGTGAGGCTAGGCAGGCCTACGAGCAGTACTTC. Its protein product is CASSEARQAYEQYF.

Here the CDR3 reads CASSLRGPPNYSNQPQHF. Here the CDR3 DNA reads TGTGCCAGCAGCTTACGGGGGCCCCCTAATTATAGCAATCAGCCCCAGCATTTT. This chain uses TRBV7-2 with TRBJ1-5; possible D gene TRBD1, 6 bases. V lost 2 bases to trimming and J lost 0 bases, with 17 bases between them. The CDR3 has 18 amino acids. Germline lookup yields CDR1 SGHTA and CDR2 FQGNSA.

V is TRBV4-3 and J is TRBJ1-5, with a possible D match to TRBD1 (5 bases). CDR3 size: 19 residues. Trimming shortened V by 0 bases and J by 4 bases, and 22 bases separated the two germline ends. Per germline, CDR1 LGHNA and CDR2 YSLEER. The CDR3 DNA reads TGCGCCAGCAGCCAAGAAGATCTCGGGGCCGGGGTAGGGAATCAGCCCCAGCATTTT. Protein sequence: CASSQEDLGAGVGNQPQHF.

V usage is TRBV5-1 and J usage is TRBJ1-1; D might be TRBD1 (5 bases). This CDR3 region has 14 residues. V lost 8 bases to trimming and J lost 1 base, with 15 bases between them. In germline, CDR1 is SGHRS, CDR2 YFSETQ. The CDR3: CASGVLDTNTEAFF. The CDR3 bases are TGCGCCAGTGGCGTTTTGGACACGAACACTGAAGCTTTCTTT.